The 7 T cell receptor beta chains presented below share a single source sample, sequenced in a study of T cell clonality in common variable immunodeficiency. Using immunoSEQ multiplex PCR, the repertoire was profiled, and TCRdb retains in-frame clones only, with some absent. This sample carries some 38,000 clones, none of them present only once. Sequencing was carried out using peripheral blood mononuclear cells. The receptor set was obtained from a person between 18 and 69 years old in good health.

This clone was seen ten or more times. The sequence runs out 3 residues before the end of the CDR3; the remainder is reconstructed from the germline J gene. This chain connects TRBV7-9 to TRBJ1-2; unclear D gene. The CDR3 is 13 residues long. The V gene lost 1 base and the J gene lost 6 bases, with 9 bases spanning the gap. CDR1 SEHNR and CDR2 FQNEAQ come from the germline V gene (reference sequence). The CDR3 bases that were read are TGTGCCAGCAGCTTAGAAGGTTTTGATGGC. Protein: CASSLEGFDG. The full CDR3 protein is CASSLEGFDGYTF.

This clone was seen ten or more times. The read falls 3 residues short of the CDR3 end, and the missing part is taken from the germline J gene. V gene TRBV2 combines with J gene TRBJ2-1, with 13 bases matching TRBD2. The V segment lost 6 bases and the J segment 5 bases; nucleotides outside the gene matches: 4. This CDR3 contains 15 residues. CDR1 is SNHLY and CDR2 is FYNNEI in the germline V gene. The covered CDR3 bases are TGTGCCAGCAGAAAGGGACTAGCGGGAAACAATGAG. Translated, it gives CASRKGLAGNNE. The whole CDR3 protein reads CASRKGLAGNNEQFF.

The table lists this clone with many counts. The DNA ends 3 residues before the CDR3 does, and the rest of the CDR3 is filled in from the germline J gene. The J gene is TRBJ2-5, the V gene TRBV5-4; no firm D call. Germline CDR1 reads SGHNT; CDR2 reads YYREEE (reference sequence). V lost 0 bases, J lost 3 bases, and 9 bases lay in between. The CDR3 sequence is 14 residues long. CDR3 amino acids: CASSLAGIEETQYF. The part of the CDR3 DNA that was read is TGTGCCAGCAGCTTGGCAGGTATCGAAGAGACC.

This clone was detected many times. Read sequence stops 3 residues before the CDR3 end, and the germline J gene provides the missing end. V usage is TRBV7-9 and J usage is TRBJ1-1; no definite D call. Trimming shortened V by 3 bases and J by 2 bases, and 4 bases separated the two germline ends. This CDR3 comprises 12 residues. Germline lookup yields CDR1 SEHNR and CDR2 FQNEAQ (reference sequence). The DNA read from the CDR3 is TGTGCCAGCAGCTTCCATAACACTGAA. Protein: CASSFHNTE. The complete CDR3 reads CASSFHNTEAFF.

This clone has at least ten counts. The observed sequence ends 3 residues before the CDR3 terminus, with the missing tail filled in from the germline J gene. The chain recombines TRBV20-1 with TRBJ1-1, with D perhaps matching TRBD1 (5 bases). Germline V gives CDR1 DFQATT, CDR2 SNEGSKA (reference sequence). V was cut by 3 bases and J by 4 bases, with 12 bases left in between. This CDR3 is built from 13 residues. Partial CDR3 DNA: TGCAGTGCTAGCCGTCAGGGTGGCACTGAA. Translating gives CSASRQGGTE. The CDR3 in full is CSASRQGGTEAFF.

This clone occurred many times. CDR3 DNA, as far as it was read: TGTGCCAGCTCTCAGGACAGGGGGCTTGATGGC. Translated, it gives CASSQDRGLDG. The entire CDR3 reads CASSQDRGLDGYTF. The chain combines TRBV18 with TRBJ1-2; 11 bases align to TRBD1. Coverage ceases 3 residues before the CDR3 finishes, and the germline J gene fills in the end. The junction had 6 bases not matched to a gene; V was cut back by 6 bases and J by 6 bases. Looked up from germline, CDR1 is KGHSH and CDR2 is LQKENI. CDR3 length: 14 residues.

This clone came up many times. The CDR3 extends 3 residues past the end of the read, so its final part is completed from the germline J gene. The chain employs TRBV18 and TRBJ2-7; 9 bases match TRBD1. This CDR3 comprises 16 residues. Germline loops: CDR1 KGHSH, CDR2 LQKENI. V lost 5 bases and J lost 0; bases outside the gene matches: 8. The DNA read from the CDR3 is TGTGCCAGCTCAAGAGACCGGGACAGGGTCTCCTACGAG. Translated, it gives CASSRDRDRVSYE. The entire CDR3 is CASSRDRDRVSYEQYF.